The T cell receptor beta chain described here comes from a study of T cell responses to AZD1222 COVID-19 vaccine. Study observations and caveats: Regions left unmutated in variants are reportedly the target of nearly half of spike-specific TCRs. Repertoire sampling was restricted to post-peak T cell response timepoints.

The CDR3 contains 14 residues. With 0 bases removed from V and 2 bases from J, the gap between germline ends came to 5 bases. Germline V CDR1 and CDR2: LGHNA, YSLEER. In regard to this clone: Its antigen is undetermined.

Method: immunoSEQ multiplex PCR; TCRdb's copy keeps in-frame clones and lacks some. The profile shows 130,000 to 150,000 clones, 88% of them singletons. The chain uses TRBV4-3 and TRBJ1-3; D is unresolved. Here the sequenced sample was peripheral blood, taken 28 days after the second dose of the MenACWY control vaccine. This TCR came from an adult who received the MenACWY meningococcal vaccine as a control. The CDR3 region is CASSQERAGNTIYF. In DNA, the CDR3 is TGCGCCAGCAGCCAAGAGAGGGCTGGAAACACCATATATTTT.